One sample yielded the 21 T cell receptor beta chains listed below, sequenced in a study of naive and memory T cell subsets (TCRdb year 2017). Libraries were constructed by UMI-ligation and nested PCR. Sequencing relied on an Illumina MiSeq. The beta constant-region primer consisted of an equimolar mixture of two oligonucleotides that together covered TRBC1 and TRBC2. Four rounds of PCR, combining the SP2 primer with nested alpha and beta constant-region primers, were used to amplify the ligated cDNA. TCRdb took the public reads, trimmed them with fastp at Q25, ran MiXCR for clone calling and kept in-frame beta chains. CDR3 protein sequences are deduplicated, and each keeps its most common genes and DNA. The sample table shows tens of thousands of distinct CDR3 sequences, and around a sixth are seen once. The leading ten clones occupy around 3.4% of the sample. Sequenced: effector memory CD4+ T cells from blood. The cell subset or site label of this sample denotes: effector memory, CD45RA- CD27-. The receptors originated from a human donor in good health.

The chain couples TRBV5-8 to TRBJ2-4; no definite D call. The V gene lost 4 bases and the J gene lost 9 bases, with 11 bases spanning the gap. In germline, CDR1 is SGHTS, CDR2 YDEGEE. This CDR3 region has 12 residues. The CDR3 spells CASSTGLGIQYF. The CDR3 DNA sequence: TGTGCCAGCAGCACCGGATTAGGCATTCAGTACTTC.

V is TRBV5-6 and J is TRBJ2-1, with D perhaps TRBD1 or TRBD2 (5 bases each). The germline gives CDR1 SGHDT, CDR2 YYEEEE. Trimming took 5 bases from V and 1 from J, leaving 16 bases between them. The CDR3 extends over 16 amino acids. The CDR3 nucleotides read TGTGCCAGCAGGGACGAGGGGCGCGGGTCCTACAATGAGCAGTTCTTC. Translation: CASRDEGRGSYNEQFF.

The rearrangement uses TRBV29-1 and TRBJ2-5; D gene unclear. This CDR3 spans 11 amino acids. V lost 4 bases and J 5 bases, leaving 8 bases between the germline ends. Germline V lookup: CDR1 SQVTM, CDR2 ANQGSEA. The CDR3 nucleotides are TGCAGCGTTGCTGACGTCGAGACCCAGTACTTC. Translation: CSVADVETQYF.

This chain's CDR3 is CASSLDRAGTDTQYF. The CDR3 DNA reads as TGTGCCAGCAGCTTGGACAGGGCGGGGACAGATACGCAGTATTTT. The chain uses TRBV5-6 and TRBJ2-3, with D perhaps matching TRBD1 or TRBD2 (6 bases each). V was clipped by 0 bases and J by 3 bases, with 11 bases between them. The CDR3 consists of 15 residues. CDR1 SGHDT and CDR2 YYEEEE come from the germline V gene.

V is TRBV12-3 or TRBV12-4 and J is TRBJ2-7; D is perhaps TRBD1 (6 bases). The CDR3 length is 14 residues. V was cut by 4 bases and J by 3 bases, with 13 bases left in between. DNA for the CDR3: TGTGCCAGCAGTTCAACAGGGCCCCTCTACGAGCAGTACTTC. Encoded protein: CASSSTGPLYEQYF.

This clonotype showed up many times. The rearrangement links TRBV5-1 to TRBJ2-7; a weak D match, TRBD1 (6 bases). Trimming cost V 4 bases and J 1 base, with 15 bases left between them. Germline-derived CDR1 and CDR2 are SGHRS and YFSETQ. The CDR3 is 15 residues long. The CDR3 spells CASSHGTSDSYEQYF. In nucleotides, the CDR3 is TGCGCCAGCAGCCACGGGACATCCGATTCCTACGAGCAGTACTTC.

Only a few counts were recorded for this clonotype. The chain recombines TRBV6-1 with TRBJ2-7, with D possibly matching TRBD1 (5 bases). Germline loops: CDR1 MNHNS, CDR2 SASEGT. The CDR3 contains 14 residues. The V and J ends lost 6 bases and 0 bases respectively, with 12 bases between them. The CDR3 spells CASSKGANSYEQYF. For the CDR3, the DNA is TGTGCCAGCAGCAAAGGGGCCAACTCCTACGAGCAGTACTTC.

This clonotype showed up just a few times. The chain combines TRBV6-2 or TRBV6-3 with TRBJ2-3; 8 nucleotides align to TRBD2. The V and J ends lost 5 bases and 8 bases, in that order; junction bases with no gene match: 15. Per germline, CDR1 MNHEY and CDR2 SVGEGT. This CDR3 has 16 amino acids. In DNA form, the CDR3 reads TGTGCCAGCAGTATCGAGACAAGCGGGAGTCTTGGTACGCAGTATTTT. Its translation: CASSIETSGSLGTQYF.

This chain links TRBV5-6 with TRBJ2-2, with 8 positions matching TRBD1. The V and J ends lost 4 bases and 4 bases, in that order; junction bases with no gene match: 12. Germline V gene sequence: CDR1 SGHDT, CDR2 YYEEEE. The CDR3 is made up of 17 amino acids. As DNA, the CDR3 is TGTGCCAGCAGCGGAAGGCGGACAGGGAAGACCACCGGGGAGCTGTTTTTT. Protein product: CASSGRRTGKTTGELFF.

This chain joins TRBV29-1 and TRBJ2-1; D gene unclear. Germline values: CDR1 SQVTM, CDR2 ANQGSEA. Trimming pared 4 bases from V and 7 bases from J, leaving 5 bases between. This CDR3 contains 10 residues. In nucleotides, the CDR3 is TGCAGCGTTGGCCTTAATGAGCAGTTCTTC. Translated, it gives CSVGLNEQFF.

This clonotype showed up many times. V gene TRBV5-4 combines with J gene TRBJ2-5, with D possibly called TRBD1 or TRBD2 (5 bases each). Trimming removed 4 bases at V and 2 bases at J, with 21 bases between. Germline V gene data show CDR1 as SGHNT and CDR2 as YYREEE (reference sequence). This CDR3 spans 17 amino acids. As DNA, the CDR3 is TGTGCCAGCAGCCCCGCGTGGGGGAATCCCTATCAAGAGACCCAGTACTTC. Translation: CASSPAWGNPYQETQYF. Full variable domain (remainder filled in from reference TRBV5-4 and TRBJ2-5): ETGVTQSPTHLIKTRGQQVTLRCSSQSGHNTVSWYQQALGQGPQFIFQYYREEENGRGNFPPRFSGLQFPNYSSELNVNALELDDSALYLCASSPAWGNPYQETQYFGPGTRLLVL.

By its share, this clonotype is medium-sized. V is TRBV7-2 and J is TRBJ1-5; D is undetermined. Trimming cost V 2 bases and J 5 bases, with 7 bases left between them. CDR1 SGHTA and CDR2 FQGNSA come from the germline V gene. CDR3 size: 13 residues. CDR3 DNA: TGTGCCAGCAGCTTAACGACGGATCAGCCCCAGCATTTT. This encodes CASSLTTDQPQHF.

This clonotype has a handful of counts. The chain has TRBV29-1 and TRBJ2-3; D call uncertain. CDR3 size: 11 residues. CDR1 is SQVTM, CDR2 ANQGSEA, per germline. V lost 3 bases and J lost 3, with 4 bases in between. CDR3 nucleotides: TGCAGCGTTGATTGGACAGATACGCAGTATTTT. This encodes CSVDWTDTQYF.

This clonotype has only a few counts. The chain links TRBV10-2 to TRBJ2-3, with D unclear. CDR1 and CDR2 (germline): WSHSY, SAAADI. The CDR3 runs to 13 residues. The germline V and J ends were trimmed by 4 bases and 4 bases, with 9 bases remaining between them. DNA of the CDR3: TGCGCCAGCAGTGTTTCCCTGGCAGATACGCAGTATTTT. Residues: CASSVSLADTQYF.

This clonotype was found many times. For the CDR3, the DNA is TGTGCCAGCAGCTCCGAACTAGCGAGCCAAGAGACCCAGTACTTC. As protein: CASSSELASQETQYF. V usage is TRBV5-4 and J usage is TRBJ2-5; TRBD2 matches 7 bases. The CDR3 loop spans 15 amino acids. The V gene end was trimmed by 3 bases and the J gene end by 1 base; junction bases not matched to a gene: 6. From germline, CDR1 is SGHNT and CDR2 YYREEE (reference sequence).

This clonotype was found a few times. The CDR3 here is CASSAVSGANVLTF. Written as DNA, the CDR3 is TGTGCCAGCTCTGCCGTCTCTGGGGCCAACGTCCTGACTTTC. This chain connects TRBV9 to TRBJ2-6; D remains ambiguous. V lost 7 bases to trimming and J lost 0 bases, with 8 bases between them. This CDR3 has 14 amino acids. From germline, CDR1 is SGDLS and CDR2 YYNGEE.

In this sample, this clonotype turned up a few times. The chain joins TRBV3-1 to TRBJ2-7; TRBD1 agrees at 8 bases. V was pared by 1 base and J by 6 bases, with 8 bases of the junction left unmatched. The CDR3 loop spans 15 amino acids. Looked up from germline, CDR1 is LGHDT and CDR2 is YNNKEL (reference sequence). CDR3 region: CASSQGRTGSPEQYF. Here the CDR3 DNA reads TGTGCCAGCAGCCAAGGGAGGACAGGGAGCCCCGAGCAGTACTTC.

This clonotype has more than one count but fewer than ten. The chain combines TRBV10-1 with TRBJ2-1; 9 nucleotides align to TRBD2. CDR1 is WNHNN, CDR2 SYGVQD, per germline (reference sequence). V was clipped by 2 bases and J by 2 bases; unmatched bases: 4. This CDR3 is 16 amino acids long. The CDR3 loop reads CASSEGLAGPYNEQFF. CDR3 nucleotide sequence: TGCGCCAGCAGTGAGGGGCTAGCGGGACCCTACAATGAGCAGTTCTTC.

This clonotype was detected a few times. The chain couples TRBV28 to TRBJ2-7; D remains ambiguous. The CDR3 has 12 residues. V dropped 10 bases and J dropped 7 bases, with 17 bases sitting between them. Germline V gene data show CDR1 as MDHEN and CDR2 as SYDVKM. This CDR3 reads CATLKSTGEQYF. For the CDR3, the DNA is TGTGCCACCCTAAAATCGACCGGGGAGCAGTACTTC.

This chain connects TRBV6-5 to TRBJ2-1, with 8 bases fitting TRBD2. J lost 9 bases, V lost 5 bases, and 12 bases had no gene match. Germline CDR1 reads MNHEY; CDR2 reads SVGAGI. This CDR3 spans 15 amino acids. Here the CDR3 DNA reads TGTGCCAGCAGTGACCCGAGCGGGAGTAGGATTGAGCAGTTCTTC. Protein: CASSDPSGSRIEQFF.

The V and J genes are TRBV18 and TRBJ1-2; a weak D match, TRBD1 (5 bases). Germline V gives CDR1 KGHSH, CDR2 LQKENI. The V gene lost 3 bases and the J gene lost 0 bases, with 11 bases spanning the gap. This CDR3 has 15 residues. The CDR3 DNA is TGTGCCAGCTCACCCACGAGACAGACTAACTATGGCTACACCTTC. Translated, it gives CASSPTRQTNYGYTF.